This TCR beta chain came from a study of OX40 agonist ivuxolimab in advanced cancers. Across the whole study: Two patients with cutaneous melanoma and one with hepatocellular carcinoma, three in total, showed partial responses.

A note on this clone: Its antigen is undetermined.

Regarding the study as a whole: Clonal expansion was seen in CD4+ and CD8+ blood T cells by week 6 at 0.1 to 3.0 mg/kg. Patients with a partial response at 0.1-3.0 mg/kg had among the lowest clonal expansion.

V was trimmed by 2 bases and J by 4 bases, leaving 9 bases between them. The germline CDR1 and CDR2 sequences are SGHVS and FQNEAQ. This CDR3 has 14 residues. Some clones are missing from TCRdb's copy, which holds only in-frame ones; the method was immunoSEQ multiplex PCR. There are about 17,000 clones in the sample; approximately 91% occur only once, and less than 80% lies in the top ten. The material was CD4+ or CD8+ T cells sorted from blood, obtained in a trial of the OX40 agonist ivuxolimab. The V and J genes are TRBV7-8 and TRBJ1-3; D not resolved. This sequence was found in an adult with an advanced solid tumor such as melanoma, head and neck, liver or kidney cancer. The CDR3 loop reads CASSLTGPGNTIYF. Written as DNA, the CDR3 is TGTGCCAGCAGCTTAACGGGTCCGGGAAACACCATATATTTT. Combining the CDR3 with reference TRBV7-8 and TRBJ1-3 gives the whole variable domain GAGVSQSPRYKVAKRGQDVALRCDPISGHVSLFWYQQALGQGPEFLTYFQNEAQLDKSGLPSDRFFAERPEGSVSTLKIQRTQQEDSAVYLCASSLTGPGNTIYFGEGSWLTVV.